The 10 T cell receptor beta chains given below trace back to one sample, sequenced in a study of blood T cell repertoires in COVID-19. Data came from immunoSEQ multiplex PCR; TCRdb stores just in-frame clones and leaves some out. Among tens of thousands of clones listed, roughly four fifths were seen once. Sequenced material: peripheral blood. These receptors originate from a woman aged 80 or older with acute or convalescent COVID-19.

Turning to this clone: Other DNA sequences in this specimen translate into the identical CDR3. CDR3 residues: CASSLRGTEAFF. As DNA, the CDR3 is TGTGCCAGCAGTTTAAGGGGAACTGAAGCTTTCTTT. This chain uses TRBV12-3 or TRBV12-4 with TRBJ1-1, with TRBD1 as a possible D gene (5 bases). Between the trimmed V and J ends, which lost 2 bases and 5 bases, there was a span of 6 bases. The CDR3 is made up of 12 amino acids.

The V call is TRBV10-2, the J call TRBJ1-5, with D maybe TRBD1 (5 bases). Trimming removed 0 bases from V and 6 bases from J, with 9 bases in between. This CDR3 spans 14 amino acids. The germline V gene encodes CDR1 WSHSY and CDR2 SAAADI. The CDR3 here is CASSESRDGQPQHF. DNA of the CDR3: TGCGCCAGCAGTGAGTCCAGGGATGGTCAGCCCCAGCATTTT.

This chain connects TRBV7-2 to TRBJ2-2; TRBD2 matches at 7 bases. CDR1 and CDR2 from the germline V gene are SGHTA and FQGNSA. CDR3 size: 17 residues. V trimming: 1 base; J trimming: 1 base; junction bases outside the gene matches: 6. The CDR3 DNA reads TGTGCCAGCAGCTTAGAAGGCGGGAGTAGGAACACCGGGGAGCTGTTTTTT. Protein sequence: CASSLEGGSRNTGELFF.

The chain uses TRBV19 and TRBJ2-4; TRBD2 aligns across 7 bases. The length of the CDR3 is 13 residues. CDR1 and CDR2 (germline): LNHDA, SQIVND (reference sequence). Trimming removed 5 bases from V and 5 bases from J; junction bases left unmatched: 3. The DNA of the CDR3 is TGTGCCAGTAGTCGCGGGGGAGAAAACATTCAGTACTTC. Translating gives CASSRGGENIQYF.

This chain connects TRBV5-6 to TRBJ2-3; maybe TRBD2 (5 bases). CDR3 length: 17 amino acids. The germline CDR1 and CDR2 sequences are SGHDT and YYEEEE. Between the trimmed V and J ends, which lost 0 bases and 1 base, there was a span of 15 bases. For the CDR3, the DNA is TGTGCCAGCAGCTTGGAGGGCCGGGGAGAGGGCACAGATACGCAGTATTTT. Its protein is CASSLEGRGEGTDTQYF.

The rearrangement joins TRBV5-1 to TRBJ1-2; weak D call: TRBD1 (5 bases). V was shortened by 3 bases and J by 4 bases, with 16 bases between the two germline ends. CDR3 length equals 15 residues. Germline loops: CDR1 SGHRS, CDR2 YFSETQ. This CDR3 is CASSSSGTGAYGYTF. Here the CDR3 DNA reads TGCGCCAGCAGCTCCTCCGGGACGGGAGCCTATGGCTACACCTTC.

This chain links TRBV29-1 with TRBJ2-1; possibly TRBD1 for D (5 bases). The CDR3 totals 11 residues. From germline, CDR1 is SQVTM and CDR2 ANQGSEA. The CDR3 spells CGAGLDNEQFF. The CDR3 DNA follows: TGCGGTGCAGGGCTCGACAATGAGCAGTTCTTC.

The CDR3 sequence: CASSSLDRGYGYTF. The DNA of the CDR3 is TGTGCCAGCAGTTCCTTGGACAGGGGCTACGGCTACACCTTC. J is TRBJ1-2 and V is TRBV28, with 9 positions matching TRBD1. The J segment lost 8 bases and the V segment lost 4 bases, leaving 8 bases of the junction unmatched. The CDR3 loop spans 14 amino acids. Germline lookup yields CDR1 MDHEN and CDR2 SYDVKM.

The rearrangement joins TRBV18 to TRBJ1-2; maybe TRBD1 (5 bases). Germline V gives CDR1 KGHSH, CDR2 LQKENI. The CDR3 extends over 13 amino acids. The V end lost 6 bases, the J end lost 4 bases, and 12 bases lay between the germline ends. This CDR3 reads CASSSDTGYGYTF. The CDR3 DNA is TGTGCCAGCTCGTCGGACACCGGCTATGGCTACACCTTC.

The V and J genes are TRBV13 and TRBJ1-3, with 8 bases matching TRBD1. CDR1 PRHDT and CDR2 FYEKMQ come from the germline V gene (reference sequence). The CDR3 loop spans 17 amino acids. Losses at the gene ends were 5 bases for V and 0 bases for J; bases not matched to a gene: 9. The DNA of the CDR3 is TGTGCCAGCAGCACGACCGGGACAGGAATCTCTGGAAACACCATATATTTT. Protein product: CASSTTGTGISGNTIYF.